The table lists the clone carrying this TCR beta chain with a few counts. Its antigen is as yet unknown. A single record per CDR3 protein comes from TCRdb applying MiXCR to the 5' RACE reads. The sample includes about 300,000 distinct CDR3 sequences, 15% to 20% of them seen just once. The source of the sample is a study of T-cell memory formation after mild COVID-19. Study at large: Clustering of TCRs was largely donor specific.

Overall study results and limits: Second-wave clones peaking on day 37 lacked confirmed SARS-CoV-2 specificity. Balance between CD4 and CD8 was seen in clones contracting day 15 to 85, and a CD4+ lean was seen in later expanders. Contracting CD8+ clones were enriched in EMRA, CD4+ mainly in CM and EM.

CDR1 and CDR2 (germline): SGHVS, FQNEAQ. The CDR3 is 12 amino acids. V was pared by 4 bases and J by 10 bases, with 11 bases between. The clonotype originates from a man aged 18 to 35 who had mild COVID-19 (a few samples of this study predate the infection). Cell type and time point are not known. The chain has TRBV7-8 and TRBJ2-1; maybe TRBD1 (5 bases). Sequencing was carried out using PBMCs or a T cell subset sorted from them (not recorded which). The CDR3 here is CASSSSKGEQFF. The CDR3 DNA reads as TGTGCCAGCAGCTCGAGTAAGGGGGAGCAGTTCTTC.